This TCR beta chain was identified during a study of T cells in localized non-small cell lung cancer (dated by TCRdb to 2018 to 2020). With regard to the full study: The study examined T cell repertoires in a few hundred patients with early-stage NSCLC and compared tumors with uninvolved tumor-adjacent lungs. NSCLC patients had a mean age of around 61 years, and 129 were male and 85 to 110 female. The cohort was made up of a few hundred treatment-naive NSCLC patients whose localized lung tumors had been resected. Findings and caveats that apply to the study as a whole: Because the study design was exploratory, TCR variables were selected using unadjusted p-values without false-discovery rate correction. Because multi-region tumor sequencing was not performed, intratumor heterogeneity could not be ruled out. Longer overall survival was associated with higher T cell density in blood, whereas shorter survival was associated with higher clonality in adjacent lung. A median of around 57 of the top 100 tumor clones turned up in the paired uninvolved adjacent lung, and roughly 30 of those clones also ranked among the top 100 of that same adjacent lung. Uninvolved tumor-adjacent lung showed the highest T cell clonality, higher than tumor, which suggests more focused antigenic responses in the uninvolved tumor-adjacent lung.

TCR beta CDR3 regions were sequenced from DNA using the immunoSEQ Assay. As for how the authors treated the data: To compute T cell density, TCR beta template counts were normalized to usable DNA, which was estimated by amplifying housekeeping genes. The preseqR package was used to estimate richness by extrapolating to 400,000 templates for PBMC samples and to 120,000 templates for tissue samples. Clonality was defined by subtracting Pielou's evenness from one. To identify tissue-enriched TCRs, differential abundance testing was run on productive amino-acid clonotypes with a minimum total count of 5 and an alpha of 0.1. The Jaccard Index and the Morisita Overlap Index were used to quantify repertoire overlap between compartments. GLIPH grouped TCR beta CDR3s together with public tetramer-defined viral CDR3s, and a viral motif had to include at least three viral sequences and show V-gene enrichment. TCRdb took this table from immuneACCESS and kept in-frame rearrangements with V and J called. Such tables lack part of the clones; where checked against another copy, unresolved V genes explain under half of the gap, and the rest is unexplained. V and J calls and clone size are given by that table; D and trimming were obtained from the DNA. For this sample the table gives roughly 38,000 clones, of which 88% were detected only once. The ten largest clones add up to about 2.6% of the sample.

CDR1 SEHNR and CDR2 FQNEAQ were looked up in the germline V gene (reference sequence). V loses 4 bases at its end and J loses 1 base; junction bases beyond the gene matches: 9. The CDR3 starts with the cysteine, ends with the phenylalanine, and has 16 residues. Only CDR3 DNA remains: 48 bases, in frame from the first base. Turning to this clone: What this receptor recognizes is not known. Base qualities are not provided; no much larger clone lies one nucleotide away.

At diagnosis, tumor, uninvolved tumor-adjacent lung and peripheral blood were collected and then preserved as a mix of FFPE and fresh-frozen material. Blood samples were analyzed as peripheral blood mononuclear cells for TCR repertoire profiling. The receptor comes from a female donor older than 55 with stage I squamous cell lung carcinoma. The chain uses TRBV7-9 and TRBJ1-2; TRBD1 fits 7 bases in the junction. This material consisted of peripheral blood, taken before any cancer treatment. The DNA is as follows: TGTGCCAGCAGCTCGGGACAGCGAATCCTTAACTATGGCTACACCTTC. Its product reads: CASSSGQRILNYGYTF.